The source of this T cell receptor (beta chain) is a study of blood T cell repertoires in COVID-19. Study-wide context: Whether acute or convalescent, the COVID-19 samples came from the United States, Italy and Spain.

V shed 6 bases and J shed 6 bases, with 17 bases lying between them. Looked up from germline, CDR1 is KGHSH and CDR2 is LQKENI. The CDR3 is 14 amino acids. Recruits, aged about 18 to 95 years, lived in 20 to 30 US areas. Within 2 weeks before study entry, exposed participants met a COVID-19 case. The table came from immunoSEQ multiplex PCR; TCRdb's copy has only in-frame clones and leaves some out. This sample has 200,000 to 250,000 clones, with 90% found just once. The rearrangement uses TRBV18 and TRBJ1-2, with D perhaps matching TRBD1 (6 bases). The source material was PBMCs or T cells enriched from blood (not recorded which). The receptor's source is a man aged 25-45 years who had been exposed to COVID-19. CDR3 bases: TGTGCCAGCTCCGTTTCAGGGGAGAGCGATGGCTACACCTTC. This sequence encodes CASSVSGESDGYTF.